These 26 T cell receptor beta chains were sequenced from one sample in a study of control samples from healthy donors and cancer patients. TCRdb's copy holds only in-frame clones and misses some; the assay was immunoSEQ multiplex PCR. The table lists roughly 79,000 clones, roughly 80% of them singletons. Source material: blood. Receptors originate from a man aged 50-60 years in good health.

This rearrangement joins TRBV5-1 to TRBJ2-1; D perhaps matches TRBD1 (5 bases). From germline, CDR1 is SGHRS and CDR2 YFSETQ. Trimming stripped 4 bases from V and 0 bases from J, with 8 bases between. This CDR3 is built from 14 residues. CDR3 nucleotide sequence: TGCGCCAGCAGCACAGGTTCCTCCTACAATGAGCAGTTCTTC. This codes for CASSTGSSYNEQFF.

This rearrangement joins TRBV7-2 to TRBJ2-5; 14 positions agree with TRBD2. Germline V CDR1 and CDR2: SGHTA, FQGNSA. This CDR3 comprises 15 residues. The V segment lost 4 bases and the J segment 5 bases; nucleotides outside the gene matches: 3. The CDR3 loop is CASSSRLAGGETQYF. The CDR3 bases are TGTGCCAGCAGCTCCCGACTAGCGGGAGGGGAGACCCAGTACTTC.

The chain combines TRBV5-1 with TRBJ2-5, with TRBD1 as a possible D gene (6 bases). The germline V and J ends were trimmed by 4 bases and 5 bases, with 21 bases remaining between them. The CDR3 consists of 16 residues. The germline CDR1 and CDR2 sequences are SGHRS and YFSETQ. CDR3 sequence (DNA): TGCGCCAGCAGCCAATGGGGCAGGGGACGGGGCGAGACCCAGTACTTC. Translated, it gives CASSQWGRGRGETQYF.

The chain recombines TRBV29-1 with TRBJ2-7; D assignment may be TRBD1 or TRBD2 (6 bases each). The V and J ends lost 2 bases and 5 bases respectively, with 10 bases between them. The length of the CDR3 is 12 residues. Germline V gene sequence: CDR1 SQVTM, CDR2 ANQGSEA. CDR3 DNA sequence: TGCAGCGTTGAATTGGGGGGCCACGAGCAGTACTTC. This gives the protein CSVELGGHEQYF.

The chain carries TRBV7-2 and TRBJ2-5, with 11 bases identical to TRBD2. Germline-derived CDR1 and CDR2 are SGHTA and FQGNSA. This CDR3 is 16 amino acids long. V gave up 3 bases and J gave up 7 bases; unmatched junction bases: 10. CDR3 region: CASSFFSSGRRGTQYF. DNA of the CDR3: TGTGCCAGCAGCTTTTTTTCTAGCGGGAGGCGGGGGACCCAGTACTTC.

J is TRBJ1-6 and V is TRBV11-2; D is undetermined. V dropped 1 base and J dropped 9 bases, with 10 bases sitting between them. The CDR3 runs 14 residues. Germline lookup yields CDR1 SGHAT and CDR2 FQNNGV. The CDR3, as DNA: TGTGCCAGCAGCTTAGTTATGGCCGGTTCACCCCTCCACTTT. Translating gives CASSLVMAGSPLHF. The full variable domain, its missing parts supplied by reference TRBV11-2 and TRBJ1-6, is EAGVAQSPRYKIIEKRQSVAFWCNPISGHATLYWYQQILGQGPKLLIQFQNNGVVDDSQLPKDRFSAERLKGVDSTLKIQPAKLEDSAVYLCASSLVMAGSPLHFGNGTRLTVT.

The CDR3 nucleotides read TGTGCCAGCCTTGACTACAATACCGGGGAGCTGTTTTTT. This sequence encodes CASLDYNTGELFF. This sequence joins TRBV7-8 and TRBJ2-2; possible D gene TRBD2, 5 bases. The length of the CDR3 is 13 residues. V lost 8 bases and J lost 5, with 12 bases in between. Germline V gene lookup returns CDR1 SGHVS and CDR2 FQNEAQ. The full variable domain, completed using reference TRBV7-8 and TRBJ2-2, is GAGVSQSPRYKVAKRGQDVALRCDPISGHVSLFWYQQALGQGPEFLTYFQNEAQLDKSGLPSDRFFAERPEGSVSTLKIQRTQQEDSAVYLCASLDYNTGELFFGEGSRLTVL.

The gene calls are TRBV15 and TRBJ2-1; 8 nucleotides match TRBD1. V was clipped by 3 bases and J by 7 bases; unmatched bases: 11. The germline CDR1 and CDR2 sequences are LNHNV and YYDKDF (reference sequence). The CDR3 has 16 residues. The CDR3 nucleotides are TGTGCCACCAGCAGGGGCTGGACAGGGCCAAAGAATGAGCAGTTCTTC. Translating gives CATSRGWTGPKNEQFF.

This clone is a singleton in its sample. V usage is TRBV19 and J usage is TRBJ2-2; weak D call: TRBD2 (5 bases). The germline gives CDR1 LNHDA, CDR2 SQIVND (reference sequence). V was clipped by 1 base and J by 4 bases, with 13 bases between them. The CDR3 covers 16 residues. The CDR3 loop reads CASSIVEALFTGELFF. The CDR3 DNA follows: TGTGCCAGTAGTATAGTGGAGGCCCTTTTCACCGGGGAGCTGTTTTTT.

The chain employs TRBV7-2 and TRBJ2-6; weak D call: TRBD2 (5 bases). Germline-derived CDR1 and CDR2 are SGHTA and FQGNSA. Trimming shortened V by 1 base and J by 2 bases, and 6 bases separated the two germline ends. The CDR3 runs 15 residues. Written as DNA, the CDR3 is TGTGCCAGCAGCTTAGTCGGGACTGGGGCCAACGTCCTGACTTTC. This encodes CASSLVGTGANVLTF. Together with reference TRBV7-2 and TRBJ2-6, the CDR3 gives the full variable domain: GAGVSQSPSNKVTEKGKDVELRCDPISGHTALYWYRQSLGQGLEFLIYFQGNSAPDKSGLPSDRFSAERTGGSVSTLTIQRTQQEDSAVYLCASSLVGTGANVLTFGAGSRLTVL.

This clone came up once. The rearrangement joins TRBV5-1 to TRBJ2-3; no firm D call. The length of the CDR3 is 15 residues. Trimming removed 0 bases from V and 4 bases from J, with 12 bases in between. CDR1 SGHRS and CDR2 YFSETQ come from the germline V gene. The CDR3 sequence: CASSLVGGRSDTQYF. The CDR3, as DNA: TGCGCCAGCAGCTTGGTTGGCGGCCGCTCAGATACGCAGTATTTT.

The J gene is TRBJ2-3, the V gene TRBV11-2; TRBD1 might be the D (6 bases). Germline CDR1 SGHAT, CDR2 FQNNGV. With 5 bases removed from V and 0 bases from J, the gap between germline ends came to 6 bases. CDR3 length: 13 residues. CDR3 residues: CASSGQSTDTQYF. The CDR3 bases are TGTGCCAGCAGCGGACAGAGCACAGATACGCAGTATTTT.

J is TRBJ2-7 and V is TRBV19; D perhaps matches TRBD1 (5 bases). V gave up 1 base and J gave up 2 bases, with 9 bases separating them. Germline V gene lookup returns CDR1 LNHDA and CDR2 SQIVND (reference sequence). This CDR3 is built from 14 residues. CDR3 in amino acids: CASSIGQGAYEQYF. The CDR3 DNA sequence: TGTGCCAGTAGTATAGGTCAGGGCGCCTACGAGCAGTACTTC.

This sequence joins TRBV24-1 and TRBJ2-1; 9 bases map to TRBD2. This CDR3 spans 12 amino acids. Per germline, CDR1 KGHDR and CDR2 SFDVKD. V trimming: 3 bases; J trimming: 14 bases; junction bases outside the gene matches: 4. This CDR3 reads CATSDDSGSEFF. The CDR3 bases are TGTGCCACCAGTGATGATAGCGGGAGTGAGTTCTTC.

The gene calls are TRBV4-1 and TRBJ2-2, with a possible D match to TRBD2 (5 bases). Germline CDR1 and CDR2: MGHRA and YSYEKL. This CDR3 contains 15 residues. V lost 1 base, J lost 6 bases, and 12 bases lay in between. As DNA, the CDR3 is TGCGCCAGCAGCCAAGGAGAGACTATGCCCGGGGAGCTGTTTTTT. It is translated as CASSQGETMPGELFF.

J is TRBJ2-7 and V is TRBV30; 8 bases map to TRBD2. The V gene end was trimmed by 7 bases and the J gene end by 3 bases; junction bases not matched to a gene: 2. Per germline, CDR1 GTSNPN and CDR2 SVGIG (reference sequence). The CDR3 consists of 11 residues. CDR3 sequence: CAFTSGYEQYF. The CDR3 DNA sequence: TGTGCCTTTACTAGCGGCTACGAGCAGTACTTC.

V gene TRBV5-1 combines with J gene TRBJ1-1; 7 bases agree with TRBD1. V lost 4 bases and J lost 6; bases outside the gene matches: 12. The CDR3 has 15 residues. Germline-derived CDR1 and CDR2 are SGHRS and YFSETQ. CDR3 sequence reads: CASSIEQGRIAEAFF. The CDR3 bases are TGCGCCAGCAGCATTGAACAGGGGAGAATAGCTGAAGCTTTCTTT.

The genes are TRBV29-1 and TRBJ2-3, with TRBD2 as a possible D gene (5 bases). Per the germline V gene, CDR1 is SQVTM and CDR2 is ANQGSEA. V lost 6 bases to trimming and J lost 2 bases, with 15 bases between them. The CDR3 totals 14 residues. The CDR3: CSVEGRLYTDTQYF. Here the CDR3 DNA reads TGCAGCGTCGAGGGCAGACTTTACACAGATACGCAGTATTTT.

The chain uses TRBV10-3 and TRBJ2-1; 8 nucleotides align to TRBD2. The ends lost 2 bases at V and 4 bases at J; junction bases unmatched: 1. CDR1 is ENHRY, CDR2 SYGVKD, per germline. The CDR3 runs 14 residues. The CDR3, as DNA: TGTGCCATCAGTGAGCGGGAGGGATACAATGAGCAGTTCTTC. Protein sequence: CAISEREGYNEQFF.

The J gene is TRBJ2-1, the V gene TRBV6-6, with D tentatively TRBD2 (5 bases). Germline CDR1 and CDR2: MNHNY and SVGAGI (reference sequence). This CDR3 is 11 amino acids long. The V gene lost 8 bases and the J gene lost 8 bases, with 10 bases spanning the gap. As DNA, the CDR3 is TGTGCCAGCGATAGCGATCATGAGCAGTTCTTC. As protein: CASDSDHEQFF.

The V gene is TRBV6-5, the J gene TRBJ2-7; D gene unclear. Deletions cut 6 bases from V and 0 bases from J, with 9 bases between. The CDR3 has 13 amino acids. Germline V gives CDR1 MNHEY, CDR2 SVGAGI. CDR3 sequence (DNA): TGTGCCAGCAGCCCCCAACTCTCCTACGAGCAGTACTTC. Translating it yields CASSPQLSYEQYF.

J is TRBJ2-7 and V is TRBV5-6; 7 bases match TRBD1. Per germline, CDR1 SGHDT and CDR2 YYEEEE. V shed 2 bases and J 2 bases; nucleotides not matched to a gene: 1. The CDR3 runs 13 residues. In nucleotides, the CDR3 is TGTGCCAGCAGCTTTGGGACAGCCTACGAGCAGTACTTC. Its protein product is CASSFGTAYEQYF.

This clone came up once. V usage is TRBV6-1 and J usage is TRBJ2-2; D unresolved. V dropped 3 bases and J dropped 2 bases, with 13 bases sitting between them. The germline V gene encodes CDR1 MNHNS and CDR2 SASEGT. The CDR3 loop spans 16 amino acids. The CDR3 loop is CASSDWSGRNTGELFF. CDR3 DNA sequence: TGTGCCAGCAGTGATTGGTCGGGCAGAAACACCGGGGAGCTGTTTTTT.

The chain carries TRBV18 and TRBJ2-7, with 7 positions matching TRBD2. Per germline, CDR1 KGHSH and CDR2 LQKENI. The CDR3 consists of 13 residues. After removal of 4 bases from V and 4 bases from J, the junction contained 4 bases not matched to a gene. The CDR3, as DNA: TGTGCCAGCTCACAGAGACTAGCTTACGAGCAGTACTTC. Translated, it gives CASSQRLAYEQYF.

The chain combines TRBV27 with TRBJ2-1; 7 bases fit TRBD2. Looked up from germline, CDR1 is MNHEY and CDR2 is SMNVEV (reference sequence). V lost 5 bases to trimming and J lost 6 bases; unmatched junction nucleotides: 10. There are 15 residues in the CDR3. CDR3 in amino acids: CASSPGLGWVNEQFF. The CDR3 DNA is TGTGCCAGCAGTCCCGGACTAGGGTGGGTCAATGAGCAGTTCTTC.

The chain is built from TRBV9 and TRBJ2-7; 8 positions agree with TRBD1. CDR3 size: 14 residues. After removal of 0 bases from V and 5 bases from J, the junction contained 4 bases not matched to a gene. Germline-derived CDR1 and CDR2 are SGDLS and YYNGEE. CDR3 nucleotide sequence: TGTGCCAGCAGCGTAGGAGGGACAGGCAACGAGCAGTACTTC. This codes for CASSVGGTGNEQYF.